The 26 T cell receptor beta chains below all came from one sample that was sequenced in a study of cytomegalovirus exposure and HLA in healthy donors. PCR was performed using 60 Vbeta and 13 Jbeta primers. The method was immunoSEQ multiplex PCR; TCRdb's version includes in-frame clones alone and lacks a portion of them. The sample records 40,000 or so clones, about 66% being singletons. Sequenced input: PBMCs. All receptors come from a man aged 50-59 years in good health and CMV-seropositive.

V usage is TRBV6-5 and J usage is TRBJ1-5; the D gene is possibly TRBD1 (5 bases). CDR1 MNHEY and CDR2 SVGAGI come from the germline V gene. The CDR3 has 15 residues. The V end lost 5 bases, the J end lost 1 base, and 12 bases lay between the germline ends. The CDR3 coding sequence is TGTGCCAGCAGTCTAGTAGCAGGGAGCAATCAGCCCCAGCATTTT. This gives the protein CASSLVAGSNQPQHF.

V usage is TRBV19 and J usage is TRBJ1-2; 7 nucleotides line up with TRBD1. The CDR3 runs to 14 residues. Germline loops: CDR1 LNHDA, CDR2 SQIVND (reference sequence). Trimming removed 5 bases from V and 3 bases from J; junction bases left unmatched: 6. DNA of the CDR3: TGTGCCAGTAGTCTCGGGGACAGACACTATGGCTACACCTTC. It codes for CASSLGDRHYGYTF.

The V and J genes are TRBV6-1 and TRBJ2-1, with D possibly matching TRBD2 (6 bases). The CDR3 is 17 residues long. Germline V gene sequence: CDR1 MNHNS, CDR2 SASEGT. Trimming cost V 0 bases and J 3 bases, with 15 bases left between them. The CDR3 protein is CASSEALEGRFYNEQFF. For the CDR3, the DNA is TGTGCCAGCAGTGAAGCGCTGGAGGGAAGGTTCTACAATGAGCAGTTCTTC.

This clone was recorded a few times. V usage is TRBV11-2 and J usage is TRBJ1-2, with 8 bases lining up with TRBD1. The junction had 16 bases not matched to a gene; V was cut back by 5 bases and J by 8 bases. This CDR3 has 16 residues. Germline V gives CDR1 SGHAT, CDR2 FQNNGV. The CDR3 loop is CASSTPGTGLTFGYTF. CDR3 coding DNA: TGTGCCAGCAGCACGCCCGGGACAGGATTGACTTTCGGCTACACCTTC.

The chain carries TRBV7-2 and TRBJ2-3; TRBD2 agrees at 8 bases. This CDR3 comprises 14 residues. CDR1 SGHTA and CDR2 FQGNSA come from the germline V gene. V dropped 8 bases and J dropped 2; count of bases not matched to a gene: 6. In DNA, the CDR3 is TGTGCCAGCTCTAGCGGGCGACTCACAGATACGCAGTATTTT. It is translated as CASSSGRLTDTQYF.

The V and J genes are TRBV5-4 and TRBJ2-5; 9 bases are shared with TRBD2. V was clipped by 4 bases and J by 4 bases; unmatched bases: 5. This CDR3 has 14 residues. Germline V CDR1 and CDR2: SGHNT, YYREEE (reference sequence). The CDR3 DNA reads as TGTGCCAGCAGCCTGGGACTAGCAGGAGAGACCCAGTACTTC. Translating gives CASSLGLAGETQYF. Full variable domain (rest looked up from reference TRBV5-4 and TRBJ2-5): ETGVTQSPTHLIKTRGQQVTLRCSSQSGHNTVSWYQQALGQGPQFIFQYYREEENGRGNFPPRFSGLQFPNYSSELNVNALELDDSALYLCASSLGLAGETQYFGPGTRLLVL.

The chain couples TRBV5-1 to TRBJ2-2, with D perhaps TRBD1 (5 bases). V lost 5 bases to trimming and J lost 8 bases, with 13 bases between them. Looked up from germline, CDR1 is SGHRS and CDR2 is YFSETQ. The length of the CDR3 is 13 residues. CDR3 loop: CASRTQELGELFF. For the CDR3, the DNA is TGCGCCAGCAGAACACAGGAGTTGGGGGAGCTGTTTTTT.

This chain uses TRBV19 with TRBJ2-3; 8 bases match TRBD2. V dropped 11 bases and J dropped 1; count of bases not matched to a gene: 5. Germline CDR1 is LNHDA and CDR2 is SQIVND (reference sequence). The CDR3 has 13 residues. In DNA, the CDR3 is TGTGCCTCACGGGGGGGAGGCACAGATACGCAGTATTTT. This codes for CASRGGGTDTQYF. Together with reference TRBV19 and TRBJ2-3, the CDR3 gives the full variable domain: DGGITQSPKYLFRKEGQNVTLSCEQNLNHDAMYWYRQDPGQGLRLIYYSQIVNDFQKGDIAEGYSVSREKKESFPLTVTSAQKNPTAFYLCASRGGGTDTQYFGPGTRLTVL.

This chain connects TRBV9 to TRBJ2-3; TRBD1 agrees at 7 bases. The V gene end was trimmed by 5 bases and the J gene end by 1 base; junction bases not matched to a gene: 4. The germline V gene has CDR1 SGDLS and CDR2 YYNGEE. This CDR3 contains 14 residues. As DNA, the CDR3 is TGTGCCAGCAGAGGTGACAGGGGCACAGATACGCAGTATTTT. Translated: CASRGDRGTDTQYF.

This clone has only a few counts. The gene calls are TRBV27 and TRBJ2-5; 7 positions agree with TRBD1. This CDR3 comprises 14 residues. Looked up from germline, CDR1 is MNHEY and CDR2 is SMNVEV (reference sequence). V gave up 3 bases and J gave up 1 base; unmatched junction bases: 2. The CDR3 nucleotides read TGTGCCAGCAGTTTGACAGGGCTCCAAGAGACCCAGTACTTC. Encoded protein: CASSLTGLQETQYF.

A few counts support this clone. This rearrangement joins TRBV7-8 to TRBJ2-7; a weak D match, TRBD2 (6 bases). Germline CDR1 SGHVS, CDR2 FQNEAQ. This CDR3 contains 14 residues. V was clipped by 6 bases and J by 6 bases, with 18 bases between them. CDR3 residues: CASSLSGAYFEQYF. The CDR3 nucleotides are TGTGCCAGCAGTCTTAGCGGAGCTTATTTCGAGCAGTACTTC.

The chain is built from TRBV4-1 and TRBJ1-3; TRBD1 matches 9 bases. The CDR3 loop spans 14 amino acids. Trimming took 0 bases from V and 8 from J; bases not matched to a gene: 2. CDR1 and CDR2 from the germline V gene are MGHRA and YSYEKL. CDR3 DNA sequence: TGCGCCAGCAGCCAAGAGACAGGGGGATACACCATATATTTT. It yields the protein CASSQETGGYTIYF.

This chain links TRBV6-7 with TRBJ1-2; 8 bases agree with TRBD1. TRBV6-7 counts as an open reading frame of uncertain function. Trimming took 0 bases from V and 6 from J; bases not matched to a gene: 15. The CDR3 loop spans 18 amino acids. CDR3 DNA sequence: TGTGCCAGCAGTTACTCGGGTGGAACAGGGGGATCGAGGAATGGCTACACCTTC. Its protein product is CASSYSGGTGGSRNGYTF.

The DNA of the CDR3 is TGTGCCAGCAGTCTAGACAGTTACGCTGGCTACACCTTC. Its protein is CASSLDSYAGYTF. J is TRBJ1-2 and V is TRBV11-1; TRBD1 is a possible D gene (5 bases). V lost 6 bases to trimming and J lost 7 bases, with 15 bases between them. The germline V gene encodes CDR1 SGHAT and CDR2 FQDESV (reference sequence). This CDR3 is 13 amino acids long.

The chain recombines TRBV7-2 with TRBJ2-2; TRBD2 might be the D (6 bases). Germline V gene lookup returns CDR1 SGHTA and CDR2 FQGNSA. This CDR3 is built from 16 residues. Trimming shortened V by 8 bases and J by 4 bases, and 20 bases separated the two germline ends. CDR3 region: CASPSGTRQGTGELFF. CDR3 bases: TGTGCCAGCCCCTCTGGGACTCGACAAGGCACCGGGGAGCTGTTTTTT.

The chain couples TRBV27 to TRBJ2-7, with D perhaps matching TRBD1 (5 bases). The CDR3 has 14 amino acids. The V gene's germline CDR1 is MNHEY and CDR2 SMNVEV (reference sequence). V gave up 0 bases and J gave up 1 base, with 7 bases separating them. CDR3 residues: CASSLSPGSYEQYF. For the CDR3, the DNA is TGTGCCAGCAGTTTATCGCCAGGGTCCTACGAGCAGTACTTC.

This clone appeared once. The chain has TRBV4-1 and TRBJ2-2; 8 bases map to TRBD2. Trimming at V came to 2 bases and at J to 7 bases, leaving 12 bases not matched to a gene. Per germline, CDR1 MGHRA and CDR2 YSYEKL. This CDR3 is built from 17 residues. The CDR3 region has the DNA TGCGCCAGCAGCCAACCCCTCCGGGGGGGCCGAGGCGGGGAGCTGTTTTTT. It is translated as CASSQPLRGGRGGELFF.

The chain carries TRBV30 and TRBJ1-5; unclear D gene. CDR1 is GTSNPN, CDR2 SVGIG, per germline (reference sequence). Trimming removed 1 base from V and 5 bases from J, with 18 bases in between. CDR3 length equals 16 residues. CDR3 coding DNA: TGTGCCTGGAGTGCCTCCGGGGTGGCCCGGGATCAGCCCCAGCATTTT. This translates into CAWSASGVARDQPQHF.

The chain carries TRBV13 and TRBJ2-1, with 12 positions matching TRBD2. The CDR3 length is 16 residues. CDR1 is PRHDT, CDR2 FYEKMQ, per germline (reference sequence). With V trimmed by 6 bases and J by 10 bases, 13 bases remained unmatched. The CDR3, as DNA: TGTGCCAGCAGTACCCGGACTAGCGGGGCCCCCAGAGAGCAGTTCTTC. This encodes CASSTRTSGAPREQFF.

CDR3 bases: TGTGCCAGCAGCCCAGGGGGAGGCCTCAAACCCGGCTACACCTTC. This translates into CASSPGGGLKPGYTF. The J gene is TRBJ1-2, the V gene TRBV5-4, with TRBD1 matching 7 bases. The V and J ends lost 4 bases and 8 bases, in that order; junction bases with no gene match: 14. The CDR3 sequence is 15 residues long. CDR1 is SGHNT and CDR2 is YYREEE in the germline V gene (reference sequence).

J is TRBJ2-6 and V is TRBV11-3; 7 bases fit TRBD1. The germline gives CDR1 SGHNT, CDR2 YENEEA. J lost 4 bases, V lost 5 bases, and 5 bases had no gene match. This CDR3 contains 15 residues. The CDR3 protein is CASSPTGSGANVLTF. The CDR3 DNA is TGTGCCAGCAGCCCGACAGGGTCCGGGGCCAACGTCCTGACTTTC.

The chain combines TRBV6-6 with TRBJ1-4; D is possibly TRBD1 (5 bases). V lost 4 bases and J lost 8, with 17 bases in between. CDR3 length: 15 residues. The germline CDR1 and CDR2 sequences are MNHNY and SVGAGI (reference sequence). CDR3 coding DNA: TGTGCCAGCAGTTTTCCCCCAGGGACTCAGGAAAAACTGTTTTTT. It specifies CASSFPPGTQEKLFF.

This clone showed up just a few times. The rearrangement uses TRBV6-5 and TRBJ1-5; the match to TRBD1 covers 8 bases. Germline V gene sequence: CDR1 MNHEY, CDR2 SVGAGI. V was clipped by 8 bases and J by 1 base; unmatched bases: 4. CDR3 size: 14 residues. CDR3 in DNA: TGTGCCAGCGCCAGGACAGGGAGCAATCAGCCCCAGCATTTT. Its protein is CASARTGSNQPQHF.

The V and J genes are TRBV11-3 and TRBJ2-5; 7 nucleotides line up with TRBD2. The CDR3 consists of 16 residues. The V segment lost 1 base and the J segment 2 bases; nucleotides outside the gene matches: 7. Germline V gene lookup returns CDR1 SGHNT and CDR2 YENEEA. The DNA for the CDR3 is TGTGCCAGCAGCTTAGGTGGGGGGGGGAGTCAAGAGACCCAGTACTTC. Its protein product is CASSLGGGGSQETQYF. The full variable domain, completed using reference TRBV11-3 and TRBJ2-5, is EAGVVQSPRYKIIEKKQPVAFWCNPISGHNTLYWYLQNLGQGPELLIRYENEEAVDDSQLPKDRFSAERLKGVDSTLKIQPAELGDSAVYLCASSLGGGGSQETQYFGPGTRLLVL.

V and J are TRBV11-2 and TRBJ2-7; D perhaps matches TRBD1 (7 bases). The V gene's germline CDR1 is SGHAT and CDR2 FQNNGV. This CDR3 is built from 15 residues. The V gene lost 2 bases and the J gene lost 7 bases, with 18 bases spanning the gap. For the CDR3, the DNA is TGTGCCAGCAGCTTATGGTCAGGGGGGTCGGATGAGCAGTACTTC. It translates to CASSLWSGGSDEQYF.

This sequence joins TRBV7-2 and TRBJ2-3; D uncertain. The CDR3 is 13 amino acids. Trimming pared 2 bases from V and 7 bases from J, leaving 10 bases between. Germline V gene data show CDR1 as SGHTA and CDR2 as FQGNSA. The CDR3 sequence is CASSLSGRNTQYF. For the CDR3, the DNA is TGTGCCAGCAGCTTAAGTGGCCGAAATACGCAGTATTTT. Combining the CDR3 with reference TRBV7-2 and TRBJ2-3 gives the whole variable domain GAGVSQSPSNKVTEKGKDVELRCDPISGHTALYWYRQSLGQGLEFLIYFQGNSAPDKSGLPSDRFSAERTGGSVSTLTIQRTQQEDSAVYLCASSLSGRNTQYFGPGTRLTVL.